This record covers a single TCR beta chain. Its antigen is undetermined. No T cells were sorted before total RNA was taken from whole blood. CDR3 length equals 17 residues. Germline V gene data show CDR1 as LGHNA and CDR2 as YNFKEQ. The data were taken from a study of monozygotic twins with inflammatory bowel disease. General study findings and limits: Immunosuppressive treatment differences may have increased patient repertoire variability. The analysis did not separate different T cell subtypes.

cDNA for each sample came from eight separate reactions. After re-calling the 5' RACE reads, TCRdb lists one entry per CDR3 protein, DNA absent. This table lists 200,000 to 250,000 distinct CDR3 sequences. Sequencing was performed on blood. The receptor was derived from a human donor with ulcerative colitis or Crohn's disease, or a healthy co-twin of an affected twin (not recorded which). This sequence joins TRBV4-2 and TRBJ2-3; TCRdb reports TRBD2, a call that lacks DNA to check it against. The CDR3 region is CASSPLVSGGPGDTQYF.